The 13 T cell receptor beta chains reported below all come from one sample, sequenced in a study of vaccination and CD4 T cells after COVID-19. What these receptors recognize is not known. An Oncomine TCR Beta short-read assay was used to sequence the DNA from cultured CD4+ T cells. MiXCR was run by TCRdb on the PCR reads, yielding one entry per CDR3 protein. In the table there are about 14,000 distinct CDR3 sequences, 53% of which are singletons. Treatment indicated: approximately nine-day PBMC culture with coronavirus spike peptide pools or control peptides (ViraFEST assay). The specimen comprised CD4+ T cells from blood, cultured in vitro, sampled before SARS-CoV-2 vaccination. The receptors derive from a human donor who had recovered from COVID-19.

The gene calls are TRBV28 and TRBJ1-2; the match to TRBD1 covers 8 bases. Trimming cost V 4 bases and J 4 bases; bases outside gene matches: 8. This CDR3 spans 15 amino acids. CDR1 and CDR2 from the germline V gene are MDHEN and SYDVKM. The CDR3 DNA reads TGTGCCAGCAGTTACAAACAGGGGGGTAGCTATGGCTACACCTTC. Encoded protein: CASSYKQGGSYGYTF.

The V call is TRBV2, the J call TRBJ1-5, with 7 bases matching TRBD1. V was pared by 5 bases and J by 5 bases, with 6 bases of the junction left unmatched. This CDR3 has 14 amino acids. The V gene's germline CDR1 is SNHLY and CDR2 FYNNEI. The CDR3 region has the DNA TGTGCCAGCAGTACAGGGGCGAGGTATCAGCCCCAGCATTTT. Its protein is CASSTGARYQPQHF.

The J gene is TRBJ2-3, the V gene TRBV7-2, with D perhaps given as TRBD1 or TRBD2 (6 bases each). The CDR3 is 15 amino acids. Trimming took off 1 base at V and 3 bases at J, with 11 bases between the two ends. The germline gives CDR1 SGHTA, CDR2 FQGNSA. DNA of the CDR3: TGTGCCAGCAGCTTAGTGCAGGGGAGGACAGATACGCAGTATTTT. Residues: CASSLVQGRTDTQYF. Full variable domain (remainder filled in from reference TRBV7-2 and TRBJ2-3): GAGVSQSPSNKVTEKGKDVELRCDPISGHTALYWYRQSLGQGLEFLIYFQGNSAPDKSGLPSDRFSAERTGGSVSTLTIQRTQQEDSAVYLCASSLVQGRTDTQYFGPGTRLTVL.

The gene calls are TRBV7-6 and TRBJ2-7, with D possibly matching TRBD1 (5 bases). The length of the CDR3 is 15 residues. Trimming took off 1 base at V and 3 bases at J, with 13 bases between the two ends. Germline lookup yields CDR1 SGHVS and CDR2 FNYEAQ. CDR3 in DNA: TGTGCCAGCAGCTTAGAGGTTGACAGATACTACGAGCAGTACTTC. This codes for CASSLEVDRYYEQYF.

As DNA, the CDR3 is TGTGCCAGCAGTCGACAGGGGGCGCGTCAGCCCCAGCATTTT. Translating gives CASSRQGARQPQHF. This rearrangement joins TRBV6-1 to TRBJ1-5; 10 bases align to TRBD1. Germline lookup yields CDR1 MNHNS and CDR2 SASEGT. The CDR3 contains 14 residues. Unmatched junction bases numbered 4, after V lost 5 bases and J lost 6 bases.

The chain recombines TRBV5-1 with TRBJ2-3; 10 bases are a match to TRBD2. J was trimmed by 0 bases and V by 4 bases; bases with no gene match: 8. This CDR3 comprises 17 residues. In germline, CDR1 is SGHRS, CDR2 YFSETQ. CDR3 amino acids: CASSPYLSGGSTDTQYF. For the CDR3, the DNA is TGCGCCAGCAGCCCCTACCTTAGCGGGGGGAGCACAGATACGCAGTATTTT.

The chain links TRBV18 to TRBJ1-5; TRBD1 matches 7 bases. Germline V gene sequence: CDR1 KGHSH, CDR2 LQKENI. The V segment lost 6 bases and the J segment 4 bases; nucleotides outside the gene matches: 3. The CDR3 runs to 13 residues. In nucleotides, the CDR3 is TGTGCCAGCTCTGGACAGGAGAATCAGCCCCAGCATTTT. Protein: CASSGQENQPQHF. Variable domain in full (rest from reference TRBV18 and TRBJ1-5): NAGVMQNPRHLVRRRGQEARLRCSPMKGHSHVYWYRQLPEEGLKFMVYLQKENIIDESGMPKERFSAEFPKEGPSILRIQQVVRGDSAAYFCASSGQENQPQHFGDGTRLSIL.

The chain combines TRBV19 with TRBJ1-5; 8 nucleotides line up with TRBD1. The germline V gene has CDR1 LNHDA and CDR2 SQIVND (reference sequence). CDR3 size: 15 residues. V lost 7 bases and J lost 7; bases outside the gene matches: 12. CDR3 sequence (DNA): TGTGCCAGTACCCCCATCGACAGGGGTGGCCAGCCCCAGCATTTT. Translated: CASTPIDRGGQPQHF.

The chain combines TRBV25-1 with TRBJ2-5; no reliable D call. From germline, CDR1 is MGHDK and CDR2 SYGVNS. Trimming cost V 2 bases and J 1 base, with 11 bases left between them. The CDR3 length is 15 residues. The CDR3 loop reads CASSELGESQETQYF. In DNA, the CDR3 is TGTGCCAGCAGTGAACTCGGAGAGTCCCAAGAGACCCAGTACTTC.

The chain has TRBV12-3 or TRBV12-4 and TRBJ2-5; 9 bases line up with TRBD1. V lost 4 bases and J lost 5; bases outside the gene matches: 5. The CDR3 loop spans 14 amino acids. CDR3 in DNA: TGTGCCAGCAGTTCACGGGACAGGGTCGAGACCCAGTACTTC. This codes for CASSSRDRVETQYF.

The chain employs TRBV20-1 and TRBJ2-7; D is unclear. The CDR3 consists of 12 residues. V was pared by 5 bases and J by 2 bases, with 10 bases between. Germline CDR1 is DFQATT and CDR2 is SNEGSKA (reference sequence). CDR3 protein: CSAPDNTYEQYF. The CDR3 region has the DNA TGCAGTGCTCCTGACAACACCTACGAGCAGTACTTC.

This clonotype has just a few counts. The V gene is TRBV20-1, the J gene TRBJ1-5; the match to TRBD1 covers 8 bases. Germline values: CDR1 DFQATT, CDR2 SNEGSKA (reference sequence). The CDR3 length is 14 residues. The ends lost 2 bases at V and 2 bases at J; junction bases unmatched: 2. The CDR3 is CSARQGAGNQPQHF. The CDR3 DNA sequence: TGCAGTGCTAGACAGGGGGCAGGCAATCAGCCCCAGCATTTT.

The V and J genes are TRBV7-3 and TRBJ2-3, with TRBD2 matching 8 bases. The CDR3 is 14 residues long. V shed 3 bases and J 6 bases; nucleotides not matched to a gene: 5. CDR1 is SGHTA and CDR2 is FQGTGA in the germline V gene. The CDR3 DNA is TGTGCCAGCAGCTTTTTCGGGAGGGGCGATACGCAGTATTTT. This encodes CASSFFGRGDTQYF.